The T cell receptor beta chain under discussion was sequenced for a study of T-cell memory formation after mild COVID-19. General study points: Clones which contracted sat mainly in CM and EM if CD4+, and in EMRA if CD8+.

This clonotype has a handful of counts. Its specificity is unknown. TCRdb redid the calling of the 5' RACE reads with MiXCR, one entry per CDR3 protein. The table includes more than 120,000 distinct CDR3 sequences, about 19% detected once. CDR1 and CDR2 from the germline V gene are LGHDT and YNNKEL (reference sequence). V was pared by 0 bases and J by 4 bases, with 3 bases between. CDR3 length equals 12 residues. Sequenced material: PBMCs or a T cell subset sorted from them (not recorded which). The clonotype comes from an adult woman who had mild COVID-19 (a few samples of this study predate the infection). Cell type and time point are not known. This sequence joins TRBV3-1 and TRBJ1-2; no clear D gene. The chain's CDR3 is CASSQDSYGYTF. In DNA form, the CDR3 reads TGTGCCAGCAGCCAAGACTCCTATGGCTACACCTTC. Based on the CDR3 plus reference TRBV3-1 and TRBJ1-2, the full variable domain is DTAVSQTPKYLVTQMGNDKSIKCEQNLGHDTMYWYKQDSKKFLKIMFSYNNKELIINETVPNRFSPKSPDKAHLNLHINSLELGDSAVYFCASSQDSYGYTFGSGTRLTVV.